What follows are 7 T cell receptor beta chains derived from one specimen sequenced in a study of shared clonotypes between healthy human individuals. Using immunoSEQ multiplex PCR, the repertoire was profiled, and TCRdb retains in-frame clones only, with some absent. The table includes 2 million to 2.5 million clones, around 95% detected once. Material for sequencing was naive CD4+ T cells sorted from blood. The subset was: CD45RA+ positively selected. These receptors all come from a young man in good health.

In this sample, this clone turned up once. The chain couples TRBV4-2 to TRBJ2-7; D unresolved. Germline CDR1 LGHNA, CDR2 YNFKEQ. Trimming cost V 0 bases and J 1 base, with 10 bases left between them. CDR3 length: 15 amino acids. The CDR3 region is CASSQDHDSSYEQYF. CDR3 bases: TGTGCCAGCAGCCAAGATCATGACTCTTCCTACGAGCAGTACTTC.

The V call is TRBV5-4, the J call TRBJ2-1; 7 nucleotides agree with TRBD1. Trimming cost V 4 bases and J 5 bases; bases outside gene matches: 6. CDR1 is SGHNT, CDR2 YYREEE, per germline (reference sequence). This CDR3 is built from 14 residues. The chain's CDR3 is CASSPDRADNEQFF. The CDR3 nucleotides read TGTGCCAGCAGCCCTGACAGGGCGGACAATGAGCAGTTCTTC.

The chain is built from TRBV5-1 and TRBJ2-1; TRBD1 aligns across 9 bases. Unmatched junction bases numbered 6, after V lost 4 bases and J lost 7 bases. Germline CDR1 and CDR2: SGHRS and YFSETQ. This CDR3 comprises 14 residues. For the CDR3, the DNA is TGCGCCAGCAGCGATTGGGACAGGGATAATGAGCAGTTCTTC. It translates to CASSDWDRDNEQFF.

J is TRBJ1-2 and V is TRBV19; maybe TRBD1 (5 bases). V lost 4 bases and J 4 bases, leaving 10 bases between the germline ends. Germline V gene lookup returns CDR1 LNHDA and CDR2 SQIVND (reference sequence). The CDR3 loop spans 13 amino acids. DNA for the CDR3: TGTGCCAGTAGTAGGGAGGGGTTCTATGGCTACACCTTC. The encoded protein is CASSREGFYGYTF.

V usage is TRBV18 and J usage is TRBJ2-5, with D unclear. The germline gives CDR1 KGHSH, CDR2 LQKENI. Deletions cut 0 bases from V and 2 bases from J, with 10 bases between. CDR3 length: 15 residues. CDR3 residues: CASSPPIGEQETQYF. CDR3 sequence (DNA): TGTGCCAGCTCACCACCGATCGGAGAGCAAGAGACCCAGTACTTC.

CDR3 protein: CASSPSWTGGTDTQYF. Written as DNA, the CDR3 is TGTGCCAGCAGCCCGTCCTGGACAGGGGGCACAGATACGCAGTATTTT. The J gene is TRBJ2-3, the V gene TRBV11-3; 9 bases are shared with TRBD1. The J segment lost 1 base and the V segment lost 5 bases, leaving 7 bases of the junction unmatched. The CDR3 runs 16 residues. Germline V lookup: CDR1 SGHNT, CDR2 YENEEA.

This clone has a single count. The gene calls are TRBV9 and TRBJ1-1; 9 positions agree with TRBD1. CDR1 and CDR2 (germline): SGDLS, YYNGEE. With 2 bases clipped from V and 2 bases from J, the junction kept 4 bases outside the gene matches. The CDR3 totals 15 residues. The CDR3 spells CASSVGQGINTEAFF. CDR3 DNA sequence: TGTGCCAGCAGCGTGGGACAGGGCATTAACACTGAAGCTTTCTTT.